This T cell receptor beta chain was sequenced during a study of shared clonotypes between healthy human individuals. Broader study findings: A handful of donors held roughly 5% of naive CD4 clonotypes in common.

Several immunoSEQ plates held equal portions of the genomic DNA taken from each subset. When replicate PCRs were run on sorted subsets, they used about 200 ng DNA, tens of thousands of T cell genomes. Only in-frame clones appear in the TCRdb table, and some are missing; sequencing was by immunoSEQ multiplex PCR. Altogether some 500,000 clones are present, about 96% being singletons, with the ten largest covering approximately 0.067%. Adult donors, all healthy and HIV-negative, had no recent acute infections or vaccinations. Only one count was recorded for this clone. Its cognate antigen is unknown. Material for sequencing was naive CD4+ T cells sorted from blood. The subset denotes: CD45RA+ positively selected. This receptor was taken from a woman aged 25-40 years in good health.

CDR3 in amino acids: CASSARAGGSDTQYF. The CDR3, as DNA: TGTGCCAGCAGCGCCAGGGCGGGAGGCTCAGATACGCAGTATTTT. This chain links TRBV11-2 with TRBJ2-3, with 8 bases lining up with TRBD2. J was trimmed by 4 bases and V by 5 bases; bases with no gene match: 8. The CDR3 has 15 amino acids. The germline V gene has CDR1 SGHAT and CDR2 FQNNGV.